These 18 T cell receptor beta chains were all obtained from the same sample, sequenced in a study of T cell responses to AZD1222 COVID-19 vaccine. Produced via immunoSEQ multiplex PCR; TCRdb's table is partial and in-frame only. Of about 74,000 clones detected, 91% appear once; the ten largest clones hold about 8%. The specimen was peripheral blood, collected 28 days after the second AZD1222 dose. These receptors were collected from an adult who received the AZD1222 COVID-19 vaccine.

The V and J genes are TRBV7-2 and TRBJ2-7; 10 bases fit TRBD2. The CDR3 has 16 residues. Trimming removed 5 bases from V and 4 bases from J; junction bases left unmatched: 11. Germline V gives CDR1 SGHTA, CDR2 FQGNSA. The CDR3 DNA reads as TGTGCCAGCAGCCAAAGCCTAGCGGGAGTGGGATACGAGCAGTACTTC. Translation gives CASSQSLAGVGYEQYF.

This rearrangement joins TRBV11-2 to TRBJ2-7, with 7 bases that match TRBD2. Unmatched junction bases numbered 3, after V lost 1 base and J lost 0 bases. Germline V gene data show CDR1 as SGHAT and CDR2 as FQNNGV. The CDR3 length is 15 residues. The CDR3 here is CASSLAGGGSYEQYF. The DNA for the CDR3 is TGTGCCAGCAGCTTAGCGGGAGGTGGCTCCTACGAGCAGTACTTC.

The chain joins TRBV30 to TRBJ1-1; D ambiguous. Germline V gene data show CDR1 as GTSNPN and CDR2 as SVGIG (reference sequence). The V and J ends lost 0 bases and 1 base respectively, with 3 bases between them. The CDR3 is made up of 12 amino acids. The CDR3 DNA reads as TGTGCCTGGAGTGTAAAGAACACTGAAGCTTTCTTT. It codes for CAWSVKNTEAFF.

V gene TRBV5-8 combines with J gene TRBJ1-5; TRBD1 might be the D (6 bases). The germline CDR1 and CDR2 sequences are SGHTS and YDEGEE. V was trimmed by 4 bases and J by 1 base, leaving 12 bases between them. The length of the CDR3 is 15 residues. The CDR3 sequence is CASSERRGSNQPQHF. In DNA, the CDR3 is TGTGCCAGCAGCGAACGTAGGGGGAGCAATCAGCCCCAGCATTTT.

The chain is built from TRBV7-2 and TRBJ2-4; tentatively, D is TRBD2 (6 bases). Trimming took 5 bases from V and 3 from J, leaving 11 bases between them. There are 14 residues in the CDR3. Germline loops: CDR1 SGHTA, CDR2 FQGNSA. The DNA for the CDR3 is TGTGCCAGCAGCGAACAGGAGGGCAAAAACATTCAGTACTTC. Translation gives CASSEQEGKNIQYF.

The rearrangement uses TRBV10-1 and TRBJ2-1; D uncertain. The CDR3 has 13 residues. V was trimmed by 3 bases and J by 8 bases, leaving 11 bases between them. Germline values: CDR1 WNHNN, CDR2 SYGVQD (reference sequence). The CDR3 region has the DNA TGCGCCAGCAGTGACAGGATTGGGGATGAGCAGTTCTTC. Protein sequence: CASSDRIGDEQFF.

The rearrangement uses TRBV29-1 and TRBJ2-7; 12 nucleotides line up with TRBD2. This CDR3 contains 14 residues. After removal of 6 bases from V and 2 bases from J, the junction contained 5 bases not matched to a gene. Germline V CDR1 and CDR2: SQVTM, ANQGSEA. The CDR3 reads CSVLGLAGPYEQYF. The CDR3 DNA is TGCAGCGTCCTTGGACTAGCGGGACCCTACGAGCAGTACTTC.

The chain couples TRBV24-1 to TRBJ2-2; 11 bases line up with TRBD1. Losses at the gene ends were 3 bases for V and 4 bases for J; bases not matched to a gene: 6. The CDR3 contains 17 residues. The germline gives CDR1 KGHDR, CDR2 SFDVKD. The CDR3 loop reads CATSDVGQGVRTGELFF. The CDR3 DNA reads as TGTGCCACCAGTGATGTGGGACAGGGGGTCCGCACCGGGGAGCTGTTTTTT.

V and J are TRBV24-1 and TRBJ2-3; 11 nucleotides match TRBD2. This CDR3 is 16 amino acids long. J was trimmed by 6 bases and V by 4 bases; bases with no gene match: 8. Per germline, CDR1 KGHDR and CDR2 SFDVKD. The DNA of the CDR3 is TGTGCCACCAGTGACCGTACTAGCGGGAGAGCGGATACGCAGTATTTT. Translation: CATSDRTSGRADTQYF.

The chain recombines TRBV7-5 with TRBJ2-7; the DNA was not used to check the table's D call, TRBD1. TRBV7-5 is termed a pseudogene. CDR3 length: 14 residues. CDR3 protein: CARSSGTGGGEQYF. The CDR3 DNA is TGTGCCAGAAGCTCCGGGACAGGGGGCGGGGAGCAGTACTTC.

This clone showed up just a few times. The V call is TRBV2, the J call TRBJ1-4; D not resolved. This CDR3 is built from 15 residues. The V end was cut by 4 bases, the J end by 0 bases, with 9 bases between. Germline V gene lookup returns CDR1 SNHLY and CDR2 FYNNEI. DNA for the CDR3: TGTGCCAGCAGTGGTTTAGTCGCAACTAATGAAAAACTGTTTTTT. Protein sequence: CASSGLVATNEKLFF.

The chain couples TRBV14 to TRBJ1-1; D is ambiguous. The CDR3 is 16 residues long. CDR1 and CDR2 from the germline V gene are SGHDN and FVKESK. Trimming stripped 0 bases from V and 0 bases from J, with 11 bases between. Here the CDR3 reads CASSQDYSWVNTEAFF. Here the CDR3 DNA reads TGTGCCAGCAGCCAAGATTATTCCTGGGTGAACACTGAAGCTTTCTTT.

This clone has just one count. The V gene is TRBV6-5, the J gene TRBJ2-2; D is perhaps TRBD1 or TRBD2 (5 bases each). V was trimmed by 4 bases and J by 1 base, leaving 10 bases between them. This CDR3 has 15 residues. Per germline, CDR1 MNHEY and CDR2 SVGAGI. The CDR3 DNA reads TGTGCCAGCAGTTCGGGACCTGGGAACACCGGGGAGCTGTTTTTT. It is translated as CASSSGPGNTGELFF.

J is TRBJ2-2 and V is TRBV7-9; D perhaps matches TRBD2 (7 bases). The CDR3 has 15 amino acids. Germline CDR1 is SEHNR and CDR2 is FQNEAQ (reference sequence). V shed 5 bases and J shed 4 bases, with 14 bases lying between them. CDR3 sequence: CASSPGGASTGELFF. The DNA for the CDR3 is TGTGCCAGCAGCCCTGGGGGGGCAAGCACCGGGGAGCTGTTTTTT.

CDR3 in DNA: TGTGCCAGCAGTACCGGGACTAGCGGGAGGGGCCGCGAGCAGTACTTC. Protein: CASSTGTSGRGREQYF. J is TRBJ2-7 and V is TRBV6-2 or TRBV6-3, with TRBD2 matching 16 bases. Germline-derived CDR1 and CDR2 are MNHEY and SVGEGT. The CDR3 is 16 residues long. J lost 6 bases, V lost 5 bases, and 7 bases had no gene match.

The V gene is TRBV28, the J gene TRBJ1-5; D is possibly TRBD1 (5 bases). The CDR3 covers 15 residues. CDR1 is MDHEN, CDR2 SYDVKM, per germline. Trimming removed 7 bases at V and 3 bases at J, with 16 bases between. The CDR3 reads CASTQGGGNNQPQHF. The DNA for the CDR3 is TGTGCCAGCACCCAAGGCGGGGGGAACAATCAGCCCCAGCATTTT.

The CDR3, as DNA: TGTGCCAGTAAAAAGGGACTAACGTTCGGAATTTACGAGCAGTACTTC. Translated, it gives CASKKGLTFGIYEQYF. The chain has TRBV28 and TRBJ2-7, with 7 bases identical to TRBD2. The CDR3 contains 16 residues. Germline CDR1 and CDR2: MDHEN and SYDVKM. J was trimmed by 4 bases and V by 9 bases; bases with no gene match: 18.

This clone was found once. This chain links TRBV7-6 with TRBJ2-7, with 8 bases lining up with TRBD2. CDR3 length equals 16 residues. Germline assignment: CDR1 SGHVS and CDR2 FNYEAQ. Unmatched junction bases numbered 12, after V lost 5 bases and J lost 3 bases. As DNA, the CDR3 is TGTGCCAGCAGCCCAGTTAGGGAGACTAGCGTCTACGAGCAGTACTTC. Its protein is CASSPVRETSVYEQYF.